This T cell receptor (beta chain) was observed in a study of blood T cell repertoires in COVID-19. Turning to the study itself: Italy, Spain and the United States were the sources of the convalescent and acute COVID-19 samples. PBMCs, B-cell-depleted T cells, or T cells provided the cDNA or gDNA that made up the material.

Trimming took off 6 bases at V and 4 bases at J, with 10 bases between the two ends. The CDR3 loop spans 12 amino acids. Germline assignment: CDR1 SNHLY and CDR2 FYNNEI. Original processing notes: The assay estimated nucleated cells by amplifying reference gene primers. Only in-frame clones appear in the TCRdb table, and some are missing; sequencing was by immunoSEQ multiplex PCR. That table gives V, J and clone size, and the DNA gave D and trimming. The sample has 75,000 to 90,000 clones; around 88% are singletons. What was sequenced was peripheral blood. J is TRBJ2-7 and V is TRBV2, with D uncertain. This TCR derives from a man aged 45-65 years with active COVID-19. The CDR3 bases are TGTGCCAGCAGCTATACAGAGTACGAGCAGTACTTC. Protein: CASSYTEYEQYF.